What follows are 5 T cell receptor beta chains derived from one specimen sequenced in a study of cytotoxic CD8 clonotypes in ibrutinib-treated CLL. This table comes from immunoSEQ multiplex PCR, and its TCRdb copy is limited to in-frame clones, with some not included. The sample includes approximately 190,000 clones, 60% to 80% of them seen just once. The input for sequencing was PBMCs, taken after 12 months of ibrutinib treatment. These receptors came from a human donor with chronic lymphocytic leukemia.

CDR3 in amino acids: CASSVPRGVGQYF. CDR3 DNA: TGCGCCAGCAGCGTTCCTCGCGGGGTCGGGCAGTATTTT. The J gene is TRBJ2-3, the V gene TRBV5-1, with a possible D match to TRBD2 (6 bases). Trimming pared 4 bases from V and 11 bases from J, leaving 17 bases between. This CDR3 comprises 13 residues. CDR1 and CDR2 (germline): SGHRS, YFSETQ.

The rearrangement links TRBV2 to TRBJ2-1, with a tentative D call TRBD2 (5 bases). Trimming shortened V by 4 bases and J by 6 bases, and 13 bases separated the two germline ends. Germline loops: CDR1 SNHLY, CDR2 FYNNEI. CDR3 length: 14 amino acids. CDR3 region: CASSALAGLNEQFF. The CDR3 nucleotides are TGTGCCAGCAGTGCGCTGGCGGGCCTCAATGAGCAGTTCTTC.

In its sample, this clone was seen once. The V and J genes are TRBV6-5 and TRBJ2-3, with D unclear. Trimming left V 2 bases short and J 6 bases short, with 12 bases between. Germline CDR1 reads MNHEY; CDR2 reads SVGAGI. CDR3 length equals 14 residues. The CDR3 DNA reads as TGTGCCAGCAGTTACGTCATCAGATCCGATACGCAGTATTTT. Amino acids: CASSYVIRSDTQYF.

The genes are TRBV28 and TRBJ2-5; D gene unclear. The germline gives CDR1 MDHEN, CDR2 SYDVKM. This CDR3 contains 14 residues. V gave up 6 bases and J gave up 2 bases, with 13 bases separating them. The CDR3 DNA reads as TGTGCCAGCAGGCTGCGACTGGGGCAAGAGACCCAGTACTTC. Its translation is CASRLRLGQETQYF.

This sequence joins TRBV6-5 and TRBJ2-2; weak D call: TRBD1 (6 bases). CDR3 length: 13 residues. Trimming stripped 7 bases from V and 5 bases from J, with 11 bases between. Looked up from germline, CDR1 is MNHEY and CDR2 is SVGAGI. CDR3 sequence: CASIETGTGELFF. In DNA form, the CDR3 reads TGTGCCAGCATTGAAACAGGGACCGGGGAGCTGTTTTTT.